This TCR beta chain was sequenced during a study of blood T cell repertoires in COVID-19. V was shortened by 3 bases and J by 2 bases, with 13 bases between the two germline ends. The CDR3 covers 15 residues. The germline V gene encodes CDR1 SGHTA and CDR2 FQGNSA. Libraries were prepared by immunoSEQ multiplex PCR; TCRdb keeps only in-frame clonotypes and omits some of them. The sample yields approximately 250,000 clones, approximately 80% seen once. This rearrangement joins TRBV7-2 to TRBJ1-1; D is unclear. The TCR originated in a human donor in a cohort sampled during active COVID-19. The sequencing input was peripheral blood. The CDR3 nucleotides read TGTGCCAGCAGCTTTAGTCGAATTAGAAACACTGAAGCTTTCTTT. Translation gives CASSFSRIRNTEAFF.